Presented here are 13 T cell receptor beta chains from one specimen sequenced in a study of cytomegalovirus exposure and HLA in healthy donors. This PCR relied on a set of 60 Vbeta primers and 13 Jbeta primers. This table comes from immunoSEQ multiplex PCR, and its TCRdb copy is limited to in-frame clones, with some not included. This table has more than 110,000 clones, 80% appearing once. Sample: PBMCs. The receptors shown here come from a male donor in good health and CMV-seronegative.

This rearrangement joins TRBV27 to TRBJ2-3, with D unclear. V was clipped by 0 bases and J by 2 bases, with 9 bases between them. Per the germline V gene, CDR1 is MNHEY and CDR2 is SMNVEV (reference sequence). The CDR3 spans 15 residues. The CDR3 region has the DNA TGTGCCAGCAGTTTATCAGTGGGCCTCACAGATACGCAGTATTTT. Amino acids: CASSLSVGLTDTQYF.

The chain combines TRBV30 with TRBJ1-5; the match to TRBD1 covers 8 bases. CDR3 length equals 16 residues. The germline gives CDR1 GTSNPN, CDR2 SVGIG (reference sequence). Trimming removed 1 base from V and 0 bases from J; junction bases left unmatched: 5. The CDR3 sequence: CAWSAGTGHSNQPQHF. In nucleotides, the CDR3 is TGTGCCTGGAGTGCCGGGACAGGTCATAGCAATCAGCCCCAGCATTTT.

This clone was recorded a few times. This chain joins TRBV4-2 and TRBJ1-2; 7 bases are shared with TRBD1. CDR3 size: 16 residues. The J segment lost 5 bases and the V segment lost 1 base, leaving 10 bases of the junction unmatched. In germline, CDR1 is LGHNA, CDR2 YNFKEQ. CDR3 sequence reads: CASSQGMTGQTYGYTF. CDR3 nucleotide sequence: TGTGCCAGCAGCCAAGGGATGACGGGACAGACTTATGGCTACACCTTC.

V is TRBV30 and J is TRBJ2-2, with D perhaps matching TRBD2 (7 bases). The CDR3 sequence is 14 residues long. Trimming left V 2 bases short and J 6 bases short, with 13 bases between. Germline-derived CDR1 and CDR2 are GTSNPN and SVGIG (reference sequence). CDR3 nucleotides: TGTGCCTGGAGTAGAGGAGGGGGGGCCGGGGAGCTGTTTTTT. Amino acid sequence: CAWSRGGGAGELFF.

This chain connects TRBV6-4 to TRBJ1-5, with 8 nucleotides matching TRBD1. This CDR3 has 18 amino acids. Germline CDR1 reads MRHNA; CDR2 reads SNTAGT. Trimming at V came to 3 bases and at J to 6 bases, leaving 16 bases not matched to a gene. In nucleotides, the CDR3 is TGTGCCAGCAGTGAATTACCCCAGACAGGGGATATACTTCAGCCCCAGCATTTT. This encodes CASSELPQTGDILQPQHF.

The V and J genes are TRBV19 and TRBJ2-5; the D gene is possibly TRBD1 (6 bases). CDR1 LNHDA and CDR2 SQIVND come from the germline V gene (reference sequence). Trimming removed 4 bases at V and 7 bases at J, with 22 bases between. The CDR3 covers 16 residues. CDR3 DNA: TGTGCCAGTAGTAAAAACAGGGACCCGATCCCCCCGACCCAGTACTTC. It yields the protein CASSKNRDPIPPTQYF.

The rearrangement uses TRBV14 and TRBJ2-7, with 9 bases lining up with TRBD1. CDR1 SGHDN and CDR2 FVKESK come from the germline V gene. The V and J ends lost 4 bases and 4 bases, in that order; junction bases with no gene match: 2. CDR3 length: 13 residues. The CDR3 bases are TGTGCCAGCAGCCCGGGACAGGGATACGAGCAGTACTTC. This gives the protein CASSPGQGYEQYF.

This clone was seen a handful of times. This sequence joins TRBV5-6 and TRBJ1-2, with D uncertain. Per the germline V gene, CDR1 is SGHDT and CDR2 is YYEEEE. V was shortened by 0 bases and J by 2 bases, with 8 bases between the two germline ends. CDR3 length: 14 residues. The CDR3 loop reads CASSLADGNYGYTF. CDR3 DNA: TGTGCCAGCAGCTTGGCCGACGGGAACTATGGCTACACCTTC.

The chain links TRBV11-3 to TRBJ2-7; a possible D gene is TRBD1 (5 bases). This CDR3 is built from 17 residues. The germline V gene encodes CDR1 SGHNT and CDR2 YENEEA. Trimming cost V 1 base and J 4 bases, with 20 bases left between them. The CDR3 DNA sequence: TGTGCCAGCAGCTTAGCCCCCACGGCAGGGCGTGCTTACGAGCAGTACTTC. Protein sequence: CASSLAPTAGRAYEQYF.

The V gene is TRBV28, the J gene TRBJ1-5; D is ambiguous. CDR3 size: 16 residues. Deletions cut 6 bases from V and 1 base from J, with 16 bases between. Germline V gene data show CDR1 as MDHEN and CDR2 as SYDVKM. CDR3 sequence: CASSALRRVSNQPQHF. The CDR3 nucleotides read TGTGCCAGCAGCGCCCTCCGCCGGGTCAGCAATCAGCCCCAGCATTTT. The full variable domain, its missing parts supplied by reference TRBV28 and TRBJ1-5, is DVKVTQSSRYLVKRTGEKVFLECVQDMDHENMFWYRQDPGLGLRLIYFSYDVKMKEKGDIPEGYSVSREKKERFSLILESASTNQTSMYLCASSALRRVSNQPQHFGDGTRLSIL.

This clone came up a few times. This chain links TRBV19 with TRBJ1-1, with D maybe TRBD1 (5 bases). There are 15 residues in the CDR3. Germline V gene data show CDR1 as LNHDA and CDR2 as SQIVND (reference sequence). CDR3 nucleotide sequence: TGTGTCACCAGATCGCCTGGGGCGGTGAACACTGAAGCTTTCTTT. This encodes CVTRSPGAVNTEAFF.

The chain combines TRBV28 with TRBJ1-6, with D unclear. Germline CDR1 MDHEN, CDR2 SYDVKM. Trimming took 3 bases from V and 11 from J, leaving 11 bases between them. CDR3 length: 13 amino acids. CDR3 sequence reads: CASSFPGMPPLHF. The DNA for the CDR3 is TGTGCCAGCAGTTTTCCGGGAATGCCACCCCTCCACTTT. The entire variable domain, with the rest obtained from reference TRBV28 and TRBJ1-6, is as follows: DVKVTQSSRYLVKRTGEKVFLECVQDMDHENMFWYRQDPGLGLRLIYFSYDVKMKEKGDIPEGYSVSREKKERFSLILESASTNQTSMYLCASSFPGMPPLHFGNGTRLTVT.

In this sample, this clone turned up once. The chain couples TRBV5-1 to TRBJ2-3; 8 nucleotides match TRBD2. CDR3 size: 17 residues. Germline V CDR1 and CDR2: SGHRS, YFSETQ. V trimming: 3 bases; J trimming: 2 bases; junction bases outside the gene matches: 11. The CDR3 sequence: CASSWARAGAVTDTQYF. The CDR3 DNA is TGCGCCAGCAGCTGGGCGAGAGCGGGGGCCGTCACAGATACGCAGTATTTT.